This record looks at one T cell receptor (beta chain) sequence and its context. This entry comes from a study of shared clonotypes between healthy human individuals. V shed 3 bases and J shed 0 bases, with 9 bases lying between them. In germline, CDR1 is ENHRY, CDR2 SYGVKD. This CDR3 is 14 amino acids long. Sequenced by immunoSEQ multiplex PCR; TCRdb stores in-frame clones only, minus some. The profile shows roughly 1.5 million clones, 98% of them singletons. This sequence joins TRBV10-3 and TRBJ2-7; no clear D gene. This clonotype was obtained from a man aged 30 to 39 in good health. Sequencing used naive CD4+ T cells sorted from blood. Subset described: CD45RA+ positively selected. The CDR3 region has the DNA TGTGCCATCAGTGAAAGGAAAAGCTCCTACGAGCAGTACTTC. Translated, it gives CAISERKSSYEQYF.